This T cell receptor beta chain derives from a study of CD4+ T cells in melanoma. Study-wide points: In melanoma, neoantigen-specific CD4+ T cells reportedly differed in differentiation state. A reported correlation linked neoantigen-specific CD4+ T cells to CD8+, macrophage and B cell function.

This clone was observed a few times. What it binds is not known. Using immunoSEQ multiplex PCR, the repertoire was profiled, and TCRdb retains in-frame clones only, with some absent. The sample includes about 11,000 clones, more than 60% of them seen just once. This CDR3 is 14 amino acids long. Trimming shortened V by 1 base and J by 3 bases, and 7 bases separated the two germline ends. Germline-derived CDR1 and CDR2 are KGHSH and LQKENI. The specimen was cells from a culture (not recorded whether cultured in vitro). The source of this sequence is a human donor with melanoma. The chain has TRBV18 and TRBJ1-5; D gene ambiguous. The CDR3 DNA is TGTGCCAGCTCACCACGTAGTATCAATCAGCCCCAGCATTTT. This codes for CASSPRSINQPQHF.